The rows below give T cell receptor beta chains drawn from one sample of a study of beta chain features in type 1 diabetes. Method: immunoSEQ multiplex PCR; TCRdb's copy keeps in-frame clones and lacks some. The sample holds 250,000 to 350,000 clones; around an eighth are singletons and the top ten take about 0.015%. The sample consisted of naive CD4+ T cells from blood. Every receptor here comes from a man in his thirties or forties with type 1 diabetes. The CDR3 runs from the conserved cysteine through the conserved F or W. A D gene is named only where the DNA matches it firmly. Where a row states a size, it is once, few, many or the class of an expanded clone; other rows omit it.

d_gene	abundance	j_gene	v_gene	CDR3aa	CDR3nt
TRBD1	-	TRBJ1-2	TRBV28	CASSLTGEGYTF	TGTGCCAGCAGCCTCACAGGGGAAGGCTACACCTTC
TRBD2	few	TRBJ2-1	TRBV11-3	CASSLALAGGNNEQFF	TGTGCCAGCAGCTTAGCCCTAGCGGGAGGGAACAATGAGCAGTTCTTC
TRBD2	-	TRBJ2-7	TRBV7-2	CASSSTSGAAYEQYF	TGTGCCAGCAGCTCAACTAGCGGAGCCGCCTACGAGCAGTACTTC
TRBD2	-	TRBJ2-3	TRBV7-2	CASSFGTSGGTDTQYF	TGTGCCAGCAGCTTTGGGACTAGCGGAGGCACAGATACGCAGTATTTT
TRBD2	-	TRBJ2-7	TRBV28	CASGPAGRDYEQYF	TGTGCCAGCGGACCAGCCGGGAGGGACTACGAGCAGTACTTC
TRBD2	-	TRBJ2-1	TRBV28	CASSLQGGREQFF	TGTGCCAGCAGTTTACAGGGCGGGAGGGAGCAGTTCTTC
-	-	TRBJ2-7	TRBV28	CASTPGSNYEQYF	TGTGCCAGCACTCCAGGGTCGAACTACGAGCAGTACTTC
TRBD1	-	TRBJ1-2	TRBV18	CASSGTAWGYTF	TGTGCCAGCTCAGGGACAGCTTGGGGCTACACCTTC
TRBD1	-	TRBJ2-2	TRBV4-3	CASSQGPGQGIGELFF	TGCGCCAGCAGCCAAGGGCCGGGACAGGGAATCGGGGAGCTGTTTTTT
TRBD2	few	TRBJ2-2	TRBV5-1	CASSSTGGPWAGELFF	TGCGCCAGCAGCTCTACGGGAGGGCCTTGGGCCGGGGAGCTGTTTTTT
TRBD1	-	TRBJ1-2	TRBV4-2	CASSQDRDRGSYGYTF	TGTGCCAGCAGCCAAGATAGGGACAGGGGGTCCTATGGCTACACCTTC
-	-	TRBJ2-1	TRBV5-6	CASSLVGAVPNNEQFF	TGTGCCAGCAGCTTGGTGGGGGCGGTGCCTAACAATGAGCAGTTCTTC
-	few	TRBJ2-7	TRBV7-2	CASSIFRGTYEQYF	TGTGCCAGCAGCATCTTCCGAGGTACCTACGAGCAGTACTTC
-	-	TRBJ2-7	TRBV7-6	CASSLAAVDSYEQYF	TGTGCCAGCAGCCTGGCGGCGGTGGATTCCTACGAGCAGTACTTC
-	-	TRBJ1-1	TRBV10-3	CASTGTGRDTEAFF	TGTGCCAGCACCGGGACGGGGAGGGACACTGAAGCTTTCTTT
-	-	TRBJ2-2	TRBV5-6	CASSLRLVRDGELFF	TGTGCCAGCAGCTTGAGACTAGTTCGGGACGGGGAGCTGTTTTTT
-	-	TRBJ2-6	TRBV4-1	CASSQGDSNSGANVLTF	TGCGCCAGCAGCCAGGGGGACTCAAACTCTGGGGCCAACGTCCTGACTTTC
-	few	TRBJ2-4	TRBV7-2	CASSLGPTKNIQYF	TGTGCCAGCAGCTTAGGGCCCACCAAAAACATTCAGTACTTC
TRBD1	few	TRBJ1-2	TRBV4-3	CASSAGTGDRYGYTF	TGCGCCAGCAGCGCCGGGACAGGGGACCGCTATGGCTACACCTTC
-	-	TRBJ2-5	TRBV9	CASSRGTEETQYF	TGTGCCAGCAGTCGCGGGACAGAAGAGACCCAGTACTTC
-	few	TRBJ2-7	TRBV19	CASSKNYSYEQYF	TGTGCCAGTAGTAAGAACTACTCCTACGAGCAGTACTTC
TRBD2	-	TRBJ2-5	TRBV9	CASSLLGTSEETQYF	TGTGCCAGCAGCCTACTCGGGACTAGCGAAGAGACCCAGTACTTC
TRBD1	few	TRBJ1-3	TRBV14	CASSQDLDRRRRNTIYF	TGTGCCAGCAGCCAAGATCTGGACAGGCGGAGACGGAACACCATATATTTT